The TCR beta chain under discussion was sequenced for a study of memory CD4+ T cells and cytomegalovirus serostatus. General study points: The CMV-associated TCR signature appears largely within the CD4+ memory repertoire.

Single viable CD3+CD4+CD8-CD45RO+ cells were sorted as the memory CD4+ T cells. After thawing, CD4+ T cells were positively selected. Worth noting for this clone: Its antigen is undetermined.

Authors' processing steps: After removing out-of-frame reads, 2 million to 2.5 million distinct TCRbeta sequences remained. The repertoire was sequenced with immunoSEQ multiplex PCR; TCRdb's copy has only in-frame clones and lacks some. Clone size and the V and J calls come from that table; the DNA yielded D and trimming. The table includes 84,000 or so clones, around 80% detected once. V was pared by 5 bases and J by 4 bases, with 14 bases between. CDR3 length: 14 amino acids. Germline values: CDR1 SGHVS, CDR2 FQNEAQ. V and J are TRBV7-8 and TRBJ1-1; no clear D gene. The sample consisted of memory CD4+ T cells from blood. The TCR originated in an adult in good health and CMV-seronegative. The CDR3 here is CASSPRQWGTEAFF. DNA for the CDR3: TGTGCCAGCAGCCCCCGACAATGGGGCACTGAAGCTTTCTTT.